This TCR beta chain was profiled in a study of blood T cell repertoires in COVID-19. Across the study: The United States, Italy and Spain supplied acute and convalescent COVID-19 samples. PBMCs, B-cell-depleted T cells, or T cells were the source of the cDNA or gDNA that made up the material.

CDR1 SGHNT and CDR2 YENEEA come from the germline V gene. V lost 1 base to trimming and J lost 0 bases; unmatched junction nucleotides: 6. The CDR3 has 18 residues. Original processing notes: By means of reference gene primer amplification, nucleated cell counts were estimated. Assay: immunoSEQ multiplex PCR; the TCRdb copy retains only in-frame clones and omits some. For V, J and clone size, that table is used; D and trimming come from the DNA. The sample records about 200,000 clones, roughly 82% being singletons. This sequence originates from a human donor in a cohort sampled during active COVID-19. The chain combines TRBV11-3 with TRBJ2-2; 9 nucleotides align to TRBD2. What was sequenced was peripheral blood. The CDR3 loop reads CASSLVLAGYTNTGELFF. The CDR3 DNA reads TGTGCCAGCAGCTTAGTCCTAGCGGGATACACGAACACCGGGGAGCTGTTTTTT. Filled out from reference TRBV11-3 and TRBJ2-2, the complete variable domain reads EAGVVQSPRYKIIEKKQPVAFWCNPISGHNTLYWYLQNLGQGPELLIRYENEEAVDDSQLPKDRFSAERLKGVDSTLKIQPAELGDSAVYLCASSLVLAGYTNTGELFFGEGSRLTVL.